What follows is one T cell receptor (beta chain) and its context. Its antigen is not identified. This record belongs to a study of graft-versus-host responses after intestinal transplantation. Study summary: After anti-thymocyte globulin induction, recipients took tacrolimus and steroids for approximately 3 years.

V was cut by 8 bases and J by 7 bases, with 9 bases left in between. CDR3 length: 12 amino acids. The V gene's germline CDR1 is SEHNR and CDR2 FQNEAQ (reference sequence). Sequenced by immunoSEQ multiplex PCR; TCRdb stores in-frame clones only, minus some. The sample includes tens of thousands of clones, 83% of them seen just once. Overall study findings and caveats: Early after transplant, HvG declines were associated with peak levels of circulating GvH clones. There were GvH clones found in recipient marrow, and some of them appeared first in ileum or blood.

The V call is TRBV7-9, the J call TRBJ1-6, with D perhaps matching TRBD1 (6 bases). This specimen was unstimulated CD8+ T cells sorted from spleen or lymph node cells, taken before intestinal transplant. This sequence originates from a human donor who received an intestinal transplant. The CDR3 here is CASAGDNSPLHF. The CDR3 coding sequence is TGTGCCAGCGCAGGGGACAATTCACCCCTCCACTTT.